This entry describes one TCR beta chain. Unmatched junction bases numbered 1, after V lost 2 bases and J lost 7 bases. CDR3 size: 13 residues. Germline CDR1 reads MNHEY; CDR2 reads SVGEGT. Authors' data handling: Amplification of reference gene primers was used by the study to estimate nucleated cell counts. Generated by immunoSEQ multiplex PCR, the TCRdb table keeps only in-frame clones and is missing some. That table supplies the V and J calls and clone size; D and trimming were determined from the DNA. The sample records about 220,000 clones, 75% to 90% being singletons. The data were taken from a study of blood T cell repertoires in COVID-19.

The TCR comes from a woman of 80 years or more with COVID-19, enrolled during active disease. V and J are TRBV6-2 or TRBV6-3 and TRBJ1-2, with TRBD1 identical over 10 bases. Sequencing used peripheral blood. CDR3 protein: CASSYDRGLGYTF. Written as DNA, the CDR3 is TGTGCCAGCAGTTACGACAGGGGGCTTGGCTACACCTTC.